A single sample gave rise to the 21 T cell receptor beta chains below, sequenced in a study of T-cell memory formation after mild COVID-19. MiXCR, run by TCRdb on the 5' RACE reads, gives a single entry per CDR3 protein. The data show 540,000 or so distinct CDR3 sequences, around 21% seen once. The source material was PBMCs or a T cell subset sorted from them (not recorded which). The receptors come from an adult woman who had mild COVID-19 (a few samples of this study predate the infection). Cell type and time point are not known.

This clonotype was seen a handful of times. The rearrangement uses TRBV7-2 and TRBJ2-1, with a weak D call TRBD1 (6 bases). Trimming cost V 4 bases and J 6 bases, with 10 bases left between them. The germline gives CDR1 SGHTA, CDR2 FQGNSA. CDR3 length equals 13 residues. CDR3 nucleotides: TGTGCCAGCAGCTCGAGACAGGTCAATGAGCAGTTCTTC. Translation gives CASSSRQVNEQFF.

The genes are TRBV7-7 and TRBJ2-3, with 8 positions matching TRBD2. Trimming removed 5 bases from V and 7 bases from J; junction bases left unmatched: 11. Germline V gives CDR1 SSHAT, CDR2 FNYEAQ (reference sequence). The CDR3 spans 15 residues. The CDR3: CASSPSPGGLNTQYF. Written as DNA, the CDR3 is TGTGCCAGCAGCCCGTCTCCGGGGGGGCTAAATACGCAGTATTTT.

The chain carries TRBV5-1 and TRBJ1-4; D perhaps matches TRBD1 (5 bases). The CDR3 is made up of 13 amino acids. CDR1 is SGHRS and CDR2 is YFSETQ in the germline V gene. Trimming removed 6 bases from V and 6 bases from J, with 12 bases in between. Written as DNA, the CDR3 is TGCGCCAGCACCACCGGGGCGGATGAAAAACTGTTTTTT. It is translated as CASTTGADEKLFF.

This clonotype has just a few counts. The J gene is TRBJ1-1, the V gene TRBV7-9; D might be TRBD1 (5 bases). The CDR3 totals 12 residues. Germline CDR1 reads SEHNR; CDR2 reads FQNEAQ (reference sequence). The V end was cut by 6 bases, the J end by 6 bases, with 11 bases between. DNA for the CDR3: TGTGCCAGCAGGGGGGGGTCCGCTGAAGCTTTCTTT. It is translated as CASRGGSAEAFF.

This clonotype was observed a handful of times. V and J are TRBV6-5 and TRBJ2-1; 11 bases align to TRBD2. In germline, CDR1 is MNHEY, CDR2 SVGAGI. V trimming: 1 base; J trimming: 10 bases; junction bases outside the gene matches: 3. The CDR3 is 14 residues long. DNA of the CDR3: TGTGCCAGCAGTTACTTAGCGGGAGGGCCCGAGCAGTTCTTC. As protein: CASSYLAGGPEQFF.

This clonotype was seen ten or more times. The chain joins TRBV4-1 to TRBJ2-7, with TRBD1 as a possible D gene (6 bases). This CDR3 has 14 residues. Germline values: CDR1 MGHRA, CDR2 YSYEKL. Trimming removed 3 bases from V and 2 bases from J, with 11 bases in between. The CDR3 DNA reads as TGCGCCAGCAGCCAGGGGGCCGGCCCCTACGAGCAGTACTTC. Translated, it gives CASSQGAGPYEQYF.

This rearrangement joins TRBV4-2 to TRBJ1-2; no reliable D call. CDR1 LGHNA and CDR2 YNFKEQ come from the germline V gene. The CDR3 is 14 residues long. Trimming pared 3 bases from V and 7 bases from J, leaving 15 bases between. The chain's CDR3 is CASSHLTPSGGYTF. CDR3 bases: TGTGCCAGCAGCCACCTGACTCCAAGCGGTGGCTACACCTTC.

The chain employs TRBV5-4 and TRBJ2-7, with 10 nucleotides matching TRBD1. V lost 2 bases and J lost 4; bases outside the gene matches: 9. This CDR3 region has 16 residues. Germline assignment: CDR1 SGHNT and CDR2 YYREEE (reference sequence). CDR3 protein: CASSLGTGESIYEQYF. CDR3 nucleotide sequence: TGTGCCAGCAGCTTAGGGACAGGGGAGTCAATTTACGAGCAGTACTTC.

This clonotype has ten or more counts. The gene calls are TRBV7-9 and TRBJ2-3; perhaps TRBD2 as D (6 bases). The CDR3 spans 18 residues. Germline V gene data show CDR1 as SEHNR and CDR2 as FQNEAQ (reference sequence). V gave up 1 base and J gave up 2 bases, with 19 bases separating them. This chain's CDR3 is CASSLVAGGVFLTDTQYF. The DNA for the CDR3 is TGTGCCAGCAGCTTAGTGGCCGGCGGGGTCTTCCTCACAGATACGCAGTATTTT.

V and J are TRBV24-1 and TRBJ2-1; a possible D gene is TRBD2 (6 bases). Germline V CDR1 and CDR2: KGHDR, SFDVKD. This CDR3 region has 12 residues. The V end lost 9 bases, the J end lost 4 bases, and 9 bases lay between the germline ends. DNA for the CDR3: TGTGCCACCGCGGGATTGTACAATGAGCAGTTCTTC. Amino acid sequence: CATAGLYNEQFF.

This clonotype appeared a single time. The V gene is TRBV12-3 or TRBV12-4, the J gene TRBJ1-6; D gene ambiguous. The CDR3 sequence is 14 residues long. V was trimmed by 6 bases and J by 5 bases, leaving 11 bases between them. DNA for the CDR3: TGTGCCAGCAGATGGGATCTCGATAATTCACCCCTCCACTTT. It specifies CASRWDLDNSPLHF.

This clonotype was seen a few times. V and J are TRBV5-1 and TRBJ2-3; tentatively, D is TRBD1 (6 bases). Germline V lookup: CDR1 SGHRS, CDR2 YFSETQ. V was pared by 7 bases and J by 2 bases, with 17 bases between. This CDR3 comprises 15 residues. The CDR3 sequence: CASSGTRGPTDTQYF. CDR3 DNA sequence: TGCGCCAGCTCCGGGACAAGGGGTCCCACAGATACGCAGTATTTT. Combining the CDR3 with reference TRBV5-1 and TRBJ2-3 gives the whole variable domain KAGVTQTPRYLIKTRGQQVTLSCSPISGHRSVSWYQQTPGQGLQFLFEYFSETQRNKGNFPGRFSGRQFSNSRSEMNVSTLELGDSALYLCASSGTRGPTDTQYFGPGTRLTVL.

The CDR3 DNA follows: TGTGCCAGCTCACCACCGATGGAAAATCAGCCCCAGCATTTT. Translating gives CASSPPMENQPQHF. The chain employs TRBV18 and TRBJ1-5; no clear D gene. Germline values: CDR1 KGHSH, CDR2 LQKENI. Between the trimmed V and J ends, which lost 0 bases and 4 bases, there was a span of 7 bases. This CDR3 is 14 amino acids long.

This clonotype turned up a few times. The CDR3 loop reads CASSQTYRGGGTDTQYF. CDR3 sequence (DNA): TGCGCCAGCAGCCAAACCTACCGGGGGGGAGGAACAGATACGCAGTATTTT. The V gene is TRBV4-3, the J gene TRBJ2-3, with 8 bases identical to TRBD2. Germline CDR1 reads LGHNA; CDR2 reads YSLEER. The CDR3 is 17 residues long. V shed 2 bases, J shed 3 bases, and the junction held 10 bases outside the gene matches.

The J gene is TRBJ1-1, the V gene TRBV7-8; TRBD1 is a possible D gene (6 bases). The CDR3 extends over 14 amino acids. Per the germline V gene, CDR1 is SGHVS and CDR2 is FQNEAQ. The ends were cut back, 2 bases at V and 5 bases at J, with 12 bases in the middle. The DNA of the CDR3 is TGTGCCAGCAGCTTATTACAGGGTCGAACTGAAGCTTTCTTT. Residues: CASSLLQGRTEAFF.

This clonotype was detected ten times or more. The chain uses TRBV7-2 and TRBJ1-2, with 8 bases identical to TRBD1. CDR3 length equals 16 residues. J was trimmed by 0 bases and V by 3 bases; bases with no gene match: 6. Per germline, CDR1 SGHTA and CDR2 FQGNSA. The CDR3 spells CASSFRTGNTNYGYTF. CDR3 sequence (DNA): TGTGCCAGCAGCTTTCGGACAGGGAATACTAACTATGGCTACACCTTC.

This clonotype occurred a few times. The rearrangement uses TRBV7-9 and TRBJ1-2; D is perhaps TRBD1 (6 bases). This CDR3 comprises 14 residues. Trimming cost V 2 bases and J 7 bases, with 14 bases left between them. The germline gives CDR1 SEHNR, CDR2 FQNEAQ (reference sequence). CDR3 loop: CASSLLGAARGYTF. CDR3 nucleotides: TGTGCCAGCAGCTTACTGGGGGCGGCCCGTGGCTACACCTTC.

V gene TRBV7-3 combines with J gene TRBJ2-1; D unclear. CDR1 and CDR2 (germline): SGHTA, FQGTGA. The CDR3 is made up of 15 amino acids. V lost 2 bases to trimming and J lost 2 bases, with 10 bases between them. The CDR3 DNA sequence: TGTGCCAGCAGCTTAGAGTCCGATCCCTACAATGAGCAGTTCTTC. The encoded protein is CASSLESDPYNEQFF.

This clonotype was seen only a few times. The gene calls are TRBV6-2 or TRBV6-3 and TRBJ2-7; D ambiguous. V shed 5 bases and J shed 3 bases, with 11 bases lying between them. Germline CDR1 MNHEY, CDR2 SVGEGT. The CDR3 length is 13 residues. This chain's CDR3 is CASSPRFYYEQYF. CDR3 in DNA: TGTGCCAGCAGTCCCCGTTTTTACTACGAGCAGTACTTC.

This clonotype was seen only a few times. The chain carries TRBV6-5 and TRBJ2-1; the match to TRBD2 covers 11 bases. Per the germline V gene, CDR1 is MNHEY and CDR2 is SVGAGI. V was pared by 0 bases and J by 0 bases, with 13 bases of the junction left unmatched. CDR3 length: 21 amino acids. The CDR3 bases are TGTGCCAGCAGTTACTCCCTTTTAGCGGGGGGGCCGAAGGGCTCCTACAATGAGCAGTTCTTC. Protein product: CASSYSLLAGGPKGSYNEQFF.

This clonotype came up a few times. The chain carries TRBV18 and TRBJ2-3; the D is unclear. Between the trimmed V and J ends, which lost 2 bases and 5 bases, there was a span of 8 bases. In germline, CDR1 is KGHSH, CDR2 LQKENI. The CDR3 length is 13 residues. This chain's CDR3 is CASSPELLDTQYF. In DNA, the CDR3 is TGTGCCAGCTCACCAGAGCTGTTAGATACGCAGTATTTT.